This TCR beta chain emerged from a study of T cell responses to AZD1222 COVID-19 vaccine. Profiling relied on immunoSEQ multiplex PCR, and the TCRdb table lists in-frame clones only, not all of them. The table records about 130,000 clones, about 90% of them present only once. The germline gives CDR1 SGHAT, CDR2 FQNNGV. There are 13 residues in the CDR3. Trimming pared 1 base from V and 5 bases from J, leaving 8 bases between. The sequence came from an adult in good health. The chain recombines TRBV11-2 with TRBJ2-5; D is possibly TRBD2 (6 bases). The sample here was peripheral blood, taken on day 0 of MenACWY control vaccination. The DNA of the CDR3 is TGTGCCAGCAGCTTAGGCCTAGCGGAGACCCAGTACTTC. Protein product: CASSLGLAETQYF.